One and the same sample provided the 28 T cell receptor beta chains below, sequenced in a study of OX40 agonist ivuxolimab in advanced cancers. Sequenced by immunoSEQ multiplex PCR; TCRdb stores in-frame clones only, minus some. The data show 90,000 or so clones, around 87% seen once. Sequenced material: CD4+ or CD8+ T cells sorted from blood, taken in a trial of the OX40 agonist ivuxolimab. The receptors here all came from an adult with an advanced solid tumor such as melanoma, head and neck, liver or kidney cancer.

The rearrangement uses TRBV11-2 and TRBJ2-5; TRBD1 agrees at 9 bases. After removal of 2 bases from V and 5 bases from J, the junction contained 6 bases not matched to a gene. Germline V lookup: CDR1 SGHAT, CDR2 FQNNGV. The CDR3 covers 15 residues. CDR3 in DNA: TGTGCCAGCAGCTTAATGGGACAGGGACCCGAGACCCAGTACTTC. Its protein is CASSLMGQGPETQYF.

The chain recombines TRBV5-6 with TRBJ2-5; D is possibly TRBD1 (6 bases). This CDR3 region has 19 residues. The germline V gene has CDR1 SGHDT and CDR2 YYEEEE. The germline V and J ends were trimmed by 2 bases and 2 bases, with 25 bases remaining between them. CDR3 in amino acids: CASSLTTQGRVGEQETQYF. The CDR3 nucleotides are TGTGCCAGCAGCTTAACAACACAGGGACGGGTGGGGGAGCAAGAGACCCAGTACTTC.

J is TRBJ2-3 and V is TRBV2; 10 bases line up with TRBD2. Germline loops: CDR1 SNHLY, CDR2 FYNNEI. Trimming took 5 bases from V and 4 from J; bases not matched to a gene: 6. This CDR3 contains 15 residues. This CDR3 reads CASSIPAGGADTQYF. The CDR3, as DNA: TGTGCCAGCAGTATACCAGCGGGAGGGGCAGATACGCAGTATTTT. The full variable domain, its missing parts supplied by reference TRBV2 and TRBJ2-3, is EPEVTQTPSHQVTQMGQEVILRCVPISNHLYFYWYRQILGQKVEFLVSFYNNEISEKSEIFDDQFSVERPDGSNFTLKIRSTKLEDSAMYFCASSIPAGGADTQYFGPGTRLTVL.

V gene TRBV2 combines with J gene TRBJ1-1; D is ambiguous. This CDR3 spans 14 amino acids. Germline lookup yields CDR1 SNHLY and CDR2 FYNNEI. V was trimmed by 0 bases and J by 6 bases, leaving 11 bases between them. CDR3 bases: TGTGCCAGCAGTGAAGCGAGGATTGGCGCTGAAGCTTTCTTT. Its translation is CASSEARIGAEAFF.

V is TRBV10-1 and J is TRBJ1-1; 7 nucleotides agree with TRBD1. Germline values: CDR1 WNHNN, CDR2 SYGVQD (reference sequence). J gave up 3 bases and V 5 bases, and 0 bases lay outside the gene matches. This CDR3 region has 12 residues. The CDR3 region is CASSTGDTEAFF. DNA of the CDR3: TGCGCCAGCAGTACAGGGGACACTGAAGCTTTCTTT.

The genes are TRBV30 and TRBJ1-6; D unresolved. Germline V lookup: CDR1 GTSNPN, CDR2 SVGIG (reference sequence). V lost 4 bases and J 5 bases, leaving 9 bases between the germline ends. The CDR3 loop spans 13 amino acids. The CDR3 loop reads CAWTGADNSPLHF. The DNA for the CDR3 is TGTGCCTGGACGGGAGCCGATAATTCACCCCTCCACTTT.

The CDR3 DNA reads as TGTGCCAGCAGCTCACCAGGGGTGGTTAGTTCCACCTATGGCTACACCTTC. This gives the protein CASSSPGVVSSTYGYTF. V usage is TRBV7-9 and J usage is TRBJ1-2; tentative D call: TRBD1 (6 bases). Germline V lookup: CDR1 SEHNR, CDR2 FQNEAQ (reference sequence). With 4 bases removed from V and 4 bases from J, the gap between germline ends came to 22 bases. CDR3 length equals 17 residues. The complete variable domain, with remaining parts taken from reference TRBV7-9 and TRBJ1-2, reads DTGVSQNPRHKITKRGQNVTFRCDPISEHNRLYWYRQTLGQGPEFLTYFQNEAQLEKSRLLSDRFSAERPKGSFSTLEIQRTEQGDSAMYLCASSSPGVVSSTYGYTFGSGTRLTVV.

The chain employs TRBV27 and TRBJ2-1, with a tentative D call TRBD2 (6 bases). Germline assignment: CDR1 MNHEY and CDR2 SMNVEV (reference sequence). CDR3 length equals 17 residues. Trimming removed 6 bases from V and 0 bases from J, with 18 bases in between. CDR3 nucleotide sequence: TGTGCCAGCAGCCCGGGGCGGGAACTTTTCTCCTACAATGAGCAGTTCTTC. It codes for CASSPGRELFSYNEQFF.

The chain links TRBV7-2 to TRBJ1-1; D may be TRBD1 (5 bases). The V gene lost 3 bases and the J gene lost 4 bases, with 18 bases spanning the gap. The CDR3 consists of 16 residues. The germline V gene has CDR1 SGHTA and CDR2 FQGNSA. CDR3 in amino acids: CASSFSTGPGGTEAFF. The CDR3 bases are TGTGCCAGCAGCTTTTCTACAGGTCCCGGGGGCACTGAAGCTTTCTTT.

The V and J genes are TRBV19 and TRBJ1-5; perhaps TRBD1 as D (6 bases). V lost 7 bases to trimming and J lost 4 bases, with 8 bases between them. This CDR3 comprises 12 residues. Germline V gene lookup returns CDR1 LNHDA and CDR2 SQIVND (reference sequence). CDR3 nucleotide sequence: TGTGCCAGTACCGACAGGAATCAGCCCCAGCATTTT. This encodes CASTDRNQPQHF.

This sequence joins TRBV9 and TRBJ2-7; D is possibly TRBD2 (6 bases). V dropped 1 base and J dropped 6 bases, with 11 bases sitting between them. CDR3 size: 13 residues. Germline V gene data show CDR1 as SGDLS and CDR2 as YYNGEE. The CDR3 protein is CASSVQDYSEQYF. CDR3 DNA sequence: TGTGCCAGCAGCGTACAGGACTATTCCGAGCAGTACTTC.

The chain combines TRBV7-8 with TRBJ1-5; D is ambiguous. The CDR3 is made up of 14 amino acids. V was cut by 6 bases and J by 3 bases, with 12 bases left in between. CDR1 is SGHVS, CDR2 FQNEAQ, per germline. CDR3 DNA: TGTGCCAGCAGTATTGGACTCCTCAATCAGCCCCAGCATTTT. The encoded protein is CASSIGLLNQPQHF.

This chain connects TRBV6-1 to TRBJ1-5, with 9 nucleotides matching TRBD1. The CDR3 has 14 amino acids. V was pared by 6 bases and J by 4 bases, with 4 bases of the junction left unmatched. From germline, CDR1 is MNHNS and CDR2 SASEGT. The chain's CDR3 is CASSETGGNQPQHF. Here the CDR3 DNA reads TGTGCCAGCAGCGAGACAGGGGGTAATCAGCCCCAGCATTTT.

The CDR3 nucleotides read TGTGCCAGCAGCGTGACTAGCGGGAGGTCTCAAGAGACCCAGTACTTC. Translated, it gives CASSVTSGRSQETQYF. The V and J genes are TRBV9 and TRBJ2-5; 13 nucleotides line up with TRBD2. The V and J ends lost 2 bases and 2 bases, in that order; junction bases with no gene match: 3. The germline CDR1 and CDR2 sequences are SGDLS and YYNGEE. CDR3 length: 16 amino acids. Looking up the rest from reference TRBV9 and TRBJ2-5 gives the full variable domain: DSGVTQTPKHLITATGQRVTLRCSPRSGDLSVYWYQQSLDQGLQFLIQYYNGEERAKGNILERFSAQQFPDLHSELNLSSLELGDSALYFCASSVTSGRSQETQYFGPGTRLLVL.

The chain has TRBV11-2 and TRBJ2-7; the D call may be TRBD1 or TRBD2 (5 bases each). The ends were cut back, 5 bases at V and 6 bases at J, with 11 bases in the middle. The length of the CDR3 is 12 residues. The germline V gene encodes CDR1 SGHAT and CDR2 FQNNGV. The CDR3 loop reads CASSRDGLEQYV. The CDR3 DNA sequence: TGTGCCAGCAGCCGGGACGGTCTCGAGCAGTACGTC.

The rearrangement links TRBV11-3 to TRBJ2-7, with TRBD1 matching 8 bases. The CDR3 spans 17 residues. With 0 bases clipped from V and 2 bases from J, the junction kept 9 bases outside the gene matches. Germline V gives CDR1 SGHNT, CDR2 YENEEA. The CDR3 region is CASSLDRDRRTPYEQYV. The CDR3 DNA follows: TGTGCCAGCAGCTTAGATCGGGACAGGCGAACACCCTACGAGCAGTACGTC.

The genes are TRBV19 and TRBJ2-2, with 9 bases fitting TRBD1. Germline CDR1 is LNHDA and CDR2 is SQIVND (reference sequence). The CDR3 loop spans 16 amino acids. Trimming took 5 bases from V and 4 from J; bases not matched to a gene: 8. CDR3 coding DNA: TGTGCCAGTAGTCTCACAGGGGGCTTCGGCACCGGGGAGCTGTTTTTT. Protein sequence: CASSLTGGFGTGELFF.

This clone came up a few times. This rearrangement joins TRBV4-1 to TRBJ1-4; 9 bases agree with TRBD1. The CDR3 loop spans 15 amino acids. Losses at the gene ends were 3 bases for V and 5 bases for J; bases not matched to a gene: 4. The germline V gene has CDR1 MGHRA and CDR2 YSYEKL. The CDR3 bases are TGCGCCAGCAGCCAGCAGACAGGGGGGAATGAAAAACTGTTTTTT. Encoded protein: CASSQQTGGNEKLFF.

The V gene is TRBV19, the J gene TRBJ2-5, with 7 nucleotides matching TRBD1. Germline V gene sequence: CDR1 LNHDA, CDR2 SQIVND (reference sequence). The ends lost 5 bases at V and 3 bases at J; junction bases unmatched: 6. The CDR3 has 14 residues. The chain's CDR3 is CASSVGTAKETQYF. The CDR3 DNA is TGTGCCAGTAGTGTCGGGACAGCAAAAGAGACCCAGTACTTC.

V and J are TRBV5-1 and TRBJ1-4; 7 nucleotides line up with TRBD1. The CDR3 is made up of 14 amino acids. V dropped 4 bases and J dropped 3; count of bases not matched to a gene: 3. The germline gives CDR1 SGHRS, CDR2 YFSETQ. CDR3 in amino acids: CASSPGTANEKLFF. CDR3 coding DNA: TGCGCCAGCAGCCCAGGGACAGCTAATGAAAAACTGTTTTTT.

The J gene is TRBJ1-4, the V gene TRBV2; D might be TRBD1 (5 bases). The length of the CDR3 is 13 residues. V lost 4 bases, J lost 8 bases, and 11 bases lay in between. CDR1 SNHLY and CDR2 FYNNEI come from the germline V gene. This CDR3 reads CASSGDLGEKLFF. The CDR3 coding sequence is TGTGCCAGCAGTGGGGACTTGGGGGAAAAACTGTTTTTT.

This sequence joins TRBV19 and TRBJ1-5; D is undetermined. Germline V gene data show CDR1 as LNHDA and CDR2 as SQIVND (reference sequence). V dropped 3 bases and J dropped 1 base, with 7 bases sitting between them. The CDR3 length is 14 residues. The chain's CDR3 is CASSMGRSNQPQHF. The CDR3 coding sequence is TGTGCCAGTAGTATGGGCAGAAGCAATCAGCCCCAGCATTTT. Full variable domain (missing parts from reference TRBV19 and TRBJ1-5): DGGITQSPKYLFRKEGQNVTLSCEQNLNHDAMYWYRQDPGQGLRLIYYSQIVNDFQKGDIAEGYSVSREKKESFPLTVTSAQKNPTAFYLCASSMGRSNQPQHFGDGTRLSIL.

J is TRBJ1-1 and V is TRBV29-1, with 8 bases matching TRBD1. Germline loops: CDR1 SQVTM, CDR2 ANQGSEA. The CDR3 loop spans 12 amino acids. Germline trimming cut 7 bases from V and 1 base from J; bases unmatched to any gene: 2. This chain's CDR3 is CSGGQGNTEAFF. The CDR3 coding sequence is TGCAGCGGTGGACAGGGGAACACTGAAGCTTTCTTT.

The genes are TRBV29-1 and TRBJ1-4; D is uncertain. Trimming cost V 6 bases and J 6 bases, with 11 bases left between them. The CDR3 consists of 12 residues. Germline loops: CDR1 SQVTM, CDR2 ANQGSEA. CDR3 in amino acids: CSVWQADEKLFF. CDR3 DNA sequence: TGCAGCGTATGGCAAGCGGATGAAAAACTGTTTTTT.

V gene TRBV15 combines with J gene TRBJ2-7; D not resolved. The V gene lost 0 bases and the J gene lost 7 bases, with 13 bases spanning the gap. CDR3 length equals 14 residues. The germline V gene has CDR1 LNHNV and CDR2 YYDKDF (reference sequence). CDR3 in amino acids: CATSREEPGREQYF. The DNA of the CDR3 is TGTGCCACCAGCAGAGAAGAGCCAGGAAGGGAGCAGTACTTC.

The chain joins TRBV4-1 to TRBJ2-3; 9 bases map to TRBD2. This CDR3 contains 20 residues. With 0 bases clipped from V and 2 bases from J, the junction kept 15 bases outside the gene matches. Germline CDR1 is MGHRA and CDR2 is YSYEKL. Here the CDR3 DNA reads TGCGCCAGCAGCCAAGACTCTACACGAGGACTAGCGACTTTCACAGATACGCAGTATTTT. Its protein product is CASSQDSTRGLATFTDTQYF.

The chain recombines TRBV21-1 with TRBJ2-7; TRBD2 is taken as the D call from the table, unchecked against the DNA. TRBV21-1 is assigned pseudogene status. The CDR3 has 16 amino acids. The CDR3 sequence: CASSKGTSDLSYEQYV. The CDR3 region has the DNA TGTGCCAGCAGCAAAGGGACTAGCGATTTGTCCTACGAGCAGTACGTC.

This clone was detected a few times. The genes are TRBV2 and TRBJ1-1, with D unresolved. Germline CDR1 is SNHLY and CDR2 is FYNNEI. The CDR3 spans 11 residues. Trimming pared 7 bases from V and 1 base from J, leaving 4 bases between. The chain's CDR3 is CASTKNTEAFF. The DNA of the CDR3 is TGTGCCAGCACAAAGAACACTGAAGCTTTCTTT.